This note documents a single TCR beta chain sequence. Antigen specificity is unknown. Use of 60 Vbeta and 13 Jbeta primers characterized the PCR. The repertoire was sequenced with immunoSEQ multiplex PCR; TCRdb's copy has only in-frame clones and lacks some. The table lists some 150,000 clones, 75% to 85% of them singletons. This sample was included in a study of cytomegalovirus exposure and HLA in healthy donors. The germline V gene encodes CDR1 LNHDA and CDR2 SQIVND (reference sequence). The CDR3 is 12 residues long. Trimming took off 5 bases at V and 5 bases at J, with 9 bases between the two ends. Study conclusions and caveats: Among the most significant clusters, several appeared linked to common viral pathogens in a later analysis. Listed as cytomegalovirus-associated were 150 to 200 TCR beta chains.

This rearrangement joins TRBV19 to TRBJ1-2, with a possible D match to TRBD1 (5 bases). This clonotype originated in a woman in her fifties or sixties in good health and CMV-seronegative. The source material was PBMCs. The CDR3 sequence is CASSRSGYGYTF. CDR3 in DNA: TGTGCCAGTAGTCGGTCAGGGTATGGCTACACCTTC.